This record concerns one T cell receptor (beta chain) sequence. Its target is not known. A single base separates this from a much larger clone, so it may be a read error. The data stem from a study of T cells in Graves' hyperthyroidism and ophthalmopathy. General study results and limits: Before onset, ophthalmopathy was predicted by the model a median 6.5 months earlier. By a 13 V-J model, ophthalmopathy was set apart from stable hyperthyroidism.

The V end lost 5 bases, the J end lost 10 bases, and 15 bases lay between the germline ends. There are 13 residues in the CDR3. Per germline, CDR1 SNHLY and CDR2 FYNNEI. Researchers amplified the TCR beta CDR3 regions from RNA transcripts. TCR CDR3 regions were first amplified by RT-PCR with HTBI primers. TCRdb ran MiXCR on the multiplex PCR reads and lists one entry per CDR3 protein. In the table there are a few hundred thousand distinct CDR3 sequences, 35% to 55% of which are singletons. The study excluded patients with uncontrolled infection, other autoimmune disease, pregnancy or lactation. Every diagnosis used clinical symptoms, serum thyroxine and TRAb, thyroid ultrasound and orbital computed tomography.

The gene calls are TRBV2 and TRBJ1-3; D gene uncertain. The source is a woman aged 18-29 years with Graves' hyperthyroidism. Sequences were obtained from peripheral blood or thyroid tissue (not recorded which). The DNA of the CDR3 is TGTGCCAGCAGTTCAGGTTTCTCGGGGACCATATATTTT. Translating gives CASSSGFSGTIYF.